The 16 T cell receptor beta chains below all came from one sample that was sequenced in a study of immune characterization of retroperitoneal liposarcoma. MiXCR was run by TCRdb on the PCR reads, yielding one entry per CDR3 protein. The table includes 10,000 to 12,000 distinct CDR3 sequences, around 30% detected once. Sequenced sample: tumor tissue. These receptors came from a male donor with retroperitoneal liposarcoma.

This clonotype was picked up many times. V is TRBV12-3 or TRBV12-4 and J is TRBJ2-6; TRBD1 is a possible D gene (5 bases). This CDR3 has 19 residues. V was clipped by 6 bases and J by 1 base, with 22 bases between them. The CDR3, as DNA: TGTGCCAGCAGAGCCCTCCCTGGGGCGTTTCGATCTGGGGCCAACGTCCTGACTTTC. Translating it yields CASRALPGAFRSGANVLTF.

Turning to this clonotype: Germline is not matched at one junction end, which may reflect a read error. The rearrangement uses TRBV7-6 and TRBJ2-4, with unresolved D. The end of the DNA is better explained by TRBJ2-5, so the J call may be wrong. Germline CDR1 reads SGHVS; CDR2 reads FNYEAQ. There are 15 residues in the CDR3. The CDR3 nucleotides are TGTGCTAGCAGCTTAGATTACGAGTCTTCTGGGACCCAGTACTTC. This codes for CASSLDYESSGTQYF.

This clonotype appeared once. The chain couples TRBV6-1 to TRBJ2-7; D possibly corresponds to TRBD2 (6 bases). The DNA end lines up better with TRBJ2-1; the J call may be wrong. The CDR3 has 14 residues. The germline CDR1 and CDR2 sequences are MNHNS and SASEGT. The chain's CDR3 is CASNRDFSGNEQFF. CDR3 nucleotide sequence: TGTGCCAGCAACCGGGACTTCAGCGGAAATGAGCAGTTCTTC.

This sequence joins TRBV7-2 and TRBJ2-1; D perhaps matches TRBD1 (6 bases). Germline-derived CDR1 and CDR2 are SGHTA and FQGNSA. Between the trimmed V and J ends, which lost 5 bases and 10 bases, there was a span of 21 bases. The CDR3 runs to 15 residues. CDR3 DNA: TGTGCCAGCAGCGACAGGACGGGCACGGCCTACGAGCAGTTCTTC. Translation gives CASSDRTGTAYEQFF.

This clonotype came up many times. The J gene is TRBJ2-1, the V gene TRBV6-1; unclear D gene. The CDR3 totals 12 residues. Trimming removed 6 bases at V and 6 bases at J, with 9 bases between. From germline, CDR1 is MNHNS and CDR2 SASEGT. CDR3 nucleotides: TGTGCCAGCAGGGACCCATCCAATGAGCAGTTCTTC. Protein: CASRDPSNEQFF.

This clonotype was seen many times. One end of the junction does not line up with germline, which may come from a read error. This chain connects TRBV7-7 to TRBJ2-3; a weak D match, TRBD2 (5 bases). The germline gives CDR1 SSHAT, CDR2 FNYEAQ (reference sequence). There are 13 residues in the CDR3. The CDR3 DNA follows: TGTGCTAGCAGCCGGGGTTACACAGATACGCAGTATTTT. Amino acid sequence: CASSRGYTDTQYF.

This clonotype qualifies as medium-sized. This rearrangement joins TRBV11-3 to TRBJ2-1; 7 positions match TRBD2. The CDR3 has 15 residues. The V and J ends lost 5 bases and 2 bases, in that order; junction bases with no gene match: 6. Germline-derived CDR1 and CDR2 are SGHNT and YENEEA. CDR3 nucleotide sequence: TGTGCCAGCAGCCGCGGGGGAGAACCCTACAATGAGCAGTTCTTC. Protein product: CASSRGGEPYNEQFF.

By share, this clonotype counts as medium-sized. This sequence joins TRBV7-2 and TRBJ2-1; D is ambiguous. Germline V gene lookup returns CDR1 SGHTA and CDR2 FQGNSA. Trimming removed 5 bases from V and 9 bases from J, with 8 bases in between. This CDR3 has 11 residues. The CDR3 sequence: CASSPMSEQFF. The CDR3 nucleotides read TGTGCCAGCAGCCCTATGAGTGAGCAGTTCTTC. The full variable domain, rest sourced from reference TRBV7-2 and TRBJ2-1, is GAGVSQSPSNKVTEKGKDVELRCDPISGHTALYWYRQSLGQGLEFLIYFQGNSAPDKSGLPSDRFSAERTGGSVSTLTIQRTQQEDSAVYLCASSPMSEQFFGPGTRLTVL.

By share, this clonotype ranks as medium-sized. This chain joins TRBV6-6 and TRBJ2-4; 7 positions match TRBD2. Germline CDR1 reads MNHNY; CDR2 reads SVGAGI (reference sequence). The CDR3 is 19 amino acids. V shed 2 bases, J shed 0 bases, and the junction held 13 bases outside the gene matches. The CDR3: CASSYTLPGLTIAKNIQYF. In DNA, the CDR3 is TGTGCCAGCAGTTACACCCTTCCGGGACTAACCATAGCCAAAAACATTCAGTACTTC.

The V gene is TRBV6-6, the J gene TRBJ2-3; 10 nucleotides match TRBD1. V was clipped by 5 bases and J by 0 bases; unmatched bases: 5. Looked up from germline, CDR1 is MNHNY and CDR2 is SVGAGI (reference sequence). This CDR3 spans 16 amino acids. The DNA of the CDR3 is TGTGCCAGCAGTAATCCGACAGGGGGCAGCACAGATACGCAGTATTTT. It codes for CASSNPTGGSTDTQYF.

The J gene is TRBJ2-1, the V gene TRBV27; TRBD1 is a possible D gene (6 bases). This CDR3 contains 13 residues. Per the germline V gene, CDR1 is MNHEY and CDR2 is SMNVEV (reference sequence). The V gene lost 4 bases and the J gene lost 8 bases, with 12 bases spanning the gap. The CDR3 region is CASSWGEGDEQFF. As DNA, the CDR3 is TGTGCCAGCAGTTGGGGCGAGGGGGATGAGCAGTTCTTC.

The gene calls are TRBV12-5 and TRBJ2-1; TRBD1 aligns across 8 bases. The J call may be incorrect, as the DNA end agrees better with TRBJ2-4. Looked up from germline, CDR1 is LGHNT and CDR2 is FRNRAP. There are 15 residues in the CDR3. CDR3 amino acids: CARFQTDRGKNIQYF. The DNA of the CDR3 is TGTGCTAGGTTTCAGACAGACAGGGGCAAAAACATTCAGTACTTC.

This clonotype was seen only a few times. The chain is built from TRBV27 and TRBJ2-5, with D hard to call. The end of the DNA aligns better with TRBJ2-7, so the J call may be wrong. The germline gives CDR1 MNHEY, CDR2 SMNVEV (reference sequence). The CDR3 runs 11 residues. The CDR3 DNA follows: TGTGCCAGCAGTACCACATACGAGCAGTACTTC. Amino acids: CASSTTYEQYF.

The chain links TRBV4-1 to TRBJ2-5; D is ambiguous. Per germline, CDR1 MGHRA and CDR2 YSYEKL. The CDR3 has 12 amino acids. V gave up 0 bases and J gave up 11 bases, with 10 bases separating them. CDR3 coding DNA: TGCGCCAGCAGCCAAGACGAGCAAGAGCAGTACTTC. The encoded protein is CASSQDEQEQYF.

This clonotype counts as medium-sized. The chain employs TRBV7-2 and TRBJ2-5; D uncertain. Trimming left V 6 bases short and J 5 bases short, with 16 bases between. Germline assignment: CDR1 SGHTA and CDR2 FQGNSA. The CDR3 is made up of 14 amino acids. The CDR3 here is CASRAADILETQYF. CDR3 in DNA: TGTGCCAGCAGGGCTGCGGATATATTGGAGACCCAGTACTTC.

Many counts were recorded for this clonotype. The J gene is TRBJ2-7, the V gene TRBV10-3, with 11 nucleotides matching TRBD1. V was pared by 3 bases and J by 0 bases, with 16 bases of the junction left unmatched. Germline CDR1 is ENHRY and CDR2 is SYGVKD. The CDR3 runs 20 residues. Written as DNA, the CDR3 is TGTGCCATCAGTGACAGTTCAGGAGGACAGGGGGCACCTAGCTCCTACGAGCAGTACTTC. It yields the protein CAISDSSGGQGAPSSYEQYF.